Listed here is a single TCR beta chain. A second PCR of about 6 to 12 cycles used a sample-barcoded 5' primer and a J-beta primer mix. One entry per CDR3 protein results from TCRdb running MiXCR on the 5' RACE reads. The top ten clones hold roughly 34% of a sample with fewer than 800,000 distinct CDR3 sequences, about 52% of them seen once. The junction had 4 bases not matched to a gene; V was cut back by 4 bases and J by 0 bases. The CDR3 contains 17 residues. The sample comes from a study of blood T cells in healthy people across ages. Sequencing was performed on blood. The receptor was derived from a woman aged 60-70 years in good health. The V call is TRBV12-3 or TRBV12-4, the J call TRBJ2-2; 11 bases are shared with TRBD1. This CDR3 is CASSSRTGGANTGELFF. The CDR3 DNA follows: TGTGCCAGCAGTTCCAGGACAGGGGGCGCGAACACCGGGGAGCTGTTTTTT.